One and the same sample provided the 17 T cell receptor beta chains below, sequenced in a study of OX40 agonist ivuxolimab in advanced cancers. Profiling relied on immunoSEQ multiplex PCR, and the TCRdb table lists in-frame clones only, not all of them. The table has 70,000 to 95,000 clones, roughly 91% seen once. The sample consisted of CD4+ or CD8+ T cells sorted from blood, taken in a trial of the OX40 agonist ivuxolimab. All receptors derive from an adult with an advanced solid tumor such as melanoma, head and neck, liver or kidney cancer.

The chain combines TRBV11-1 with TRBJ1-1; no reliable D call. This CDR3 is built from 14 residues. V gave up 0 bases and J gave up 1 base, with 6 bases separating them. Germline V gene lookup returns CDR1 SGHAT and CDR2 FQDESV (reference sequence). Written as DNA, the CDR3 is TGTGCCAGCAGCTTAGCGATGGGGAACACTGAAGCTTTCTTT. It specifies CASSLAMGNTEAFF.

The CDR3 spells CASSPRRQGVNYGYTF. The CDR3 region has the DNA TGTGCCAGCAGCCCCCGTCGACAGGGGGTTAACTATGGCTACACCTTC. The genes are TRBV27 and TRBJ1-2, with 9 positions matching TRBD1. The CDR3 covers 16 residues. Germline-derived CDR1 and CDR2 are MNHEY and SMNVEV (reference sequence). Trimming at V came to 6 bases and at J to 1 base, leaving 9 bases not matched to a gene.

The rearrangement joins TRBV10-2 to TRBJ2-6; D call uncertain. Germline V gives CDR1 WSHSY, CDR2 SAAADI. The germline V and J ends were trimmed by 2 bases and 0 bases, with 11 bases remaining between them. The CDR3 extends over 17 amino acids. CDR3 amino acids: CASSENPTSSGANVLTF. CDR3 in DNA: TGCGCCAGCAGTGAGAACCCTACCAGCTCTGGGGCCAACGTCCTGACTTTC.

The chain has TRBV5-4 and TRBJ2-7; possibly TRBD1 for D (5 bases). CDR3 length equals 15 residues. Trimming pared 0 bases from V and 3 bases from J, leaving 13 bases between. Germline V gene data show CDR1 as SGHNT and CDR2 as YYREEE (reference sequence). CDR3: CASSLGQGPLYEQYF. The CDR3 DNA is TGTGCCAGCAGCTTGGGGCAGGGTCCCCTCTACGAGCAGTACTTC.

In DNA, the CDR3 is TGTGCCTGGAGACCGGAGCCTAAATTTCGAGGTTCCTATGGCTACACCTTC. Translating gives CAWRPEPKFRGSYGYTF. The gene calls are TRBV30 and TRBJ1-2; D uncertain. Germline V gene sequence: CDR1 GTSNPN, CDR2 SVGIG (reference sequence). The CDR3 runs 17 residues. The V end lost 3 bases, the J end lost 4 bases, and 24 bases lay between the germline ends.

The rearrangement links TRBV2 to TRBJ1-2, with 8 bases fitting TRBD1. Looked up from germline, CDR1 is SNHLY and CDR2 is FYNNEI. The ends lost 6 bases at V and 5 bases at J; junction bases unmatched: 8. The CDR3 length is 14 residues. In nucleotides, the CDR3 is TGTGCCAGCAGCAGACAGGGGATGAGTTATGGCTACACCTTC. Amino acid sequence: CASSRQGMSYGYTF.

In its sample, this clone was seen once. The chain employs TRBV6-6 and TRBJ2-1; 7 bases are shared with TRBD2. Losses at the gene ends were 3 bases for V and 6 bases for J; bases not matched to a gene: 5. This CDR3 is 14 amino acids long. The germline V gene has CDR1 MNHNY and CDR2 SVGAGI (reference sequence). The CDR3 DNA follows: TGTGCCAGCAGTTATTTAGGGGAGGGCAATGAGCAGTTCTTC. Encoded protein: CASSYLGEGNEQFF.

The chain couples TRBV7-3 to TRBJ2-5; TRBD2 matches 11 bases. With 4 bases clipped from V and 3 bases from J, the junction kept 10 bases outside the gene matches. Germline V lookup: CDR1 SGHTA, CDR2 FQGTGA. The length of the CDR3 is 17 residues. The CDR3 bases are TGTGCCAGCAGCTCACGGCGGGCGGGACTAGCGGAAGAGACCCAGTACTTC. Translation gives CASSSRRAGLAEETQYF. Looking up the rest from reference TRBV7-3 and TRBJ2-5 gives the full variable domain: GAGVSQTPSNKVTEKGKYVELRCDPISGHTALYWYRQSLGQGPEFLIYFQGTGAADDSGLPNDRFFAVRPEGSVSTLKIQRTERGDSAVYLCASSSRRAGLAEETQYFGPGTRLLVL.

The chain recombines TRBV5-1 with TRBJ2-3; D is uncertain. Trimming pared 4 bases from V and 0 bases from J, leaving 3 bases between. This CDR3 is 12 amino acids long. CDR1 is SGHRS, CDR2 YFSETQ, per germline. This CDR3 reads CASSVSTDTQYF. CDR3 DNA sequence: TGCGCCAGCAGCGTCAGCACAGATACGCAGTATTTT.

This rearrangement joins TRBV27 to TRBJ1-3, with TRBD1 identical over 7 bases. From germline, CDR1 is MNHEY and CDR2 SMNVEV (reference sequence). The V segment lost 0 bases and the J segment 4 bases; nucleotides outside the gene matches: 9. The CDR3 is made up of 17 amino acids. The CDR3: CASSLSYSQGPGNTIYF. In nucleotides, the CDR3 is TGTGCCAGCAGTTTATCGTATTCACAGGGGCCCGGAAACACCATATATTTT.

The chain uses TRBV5-1 and TRBJ2-1; 10 positions match TRBD2. There are 16 residues in the CDR3. Germline CDR1 is SGHRS and CDR2 is YFSETQ. V lost 2 bases, J lost 2 bases, and 4 bases stayed unmatched. DNA for the CDR3: TGCGCCAGCAGCTTTAACCTAGCGGGGGCCTACAATGAGCAGTTCTTC. Its translation is CASSFNLAGAYNEQFF.

The chain couples TRBV5-4 to TRBJ2-5, with a possible D match to TRBD2 (6 bases). V was pared by 3 bases and J by 7 bases, with 19 bases between. The germline gives CDR1 SGHNT, CDR2 YYREEE (reference sequence). The CDR3 runs 15 residues. Here the CDR3 reads CASSWDFATMTTQYF. The CDR3 nucleotides are TGTGCCAGCAGCTGGGACTTTGCGACTATGACGACCCAGTACTTC.

The chain recombines TRBV6-1 with TRBJ1-2; no clear D gene. The germline CDR1 and CDR2 sequences are MNHNS and SASEGT. The CDR3 is 12 residues long. Trimming stripped 4 bases from V and 5 bases from J, with 8 bases between. DNA for the CDR3: TGTGCCAGCAGTGCCAACAGATATGGCTACACCTTC. Protein: CASSANRYGYTF.

The count of this clone is one. The genes are TRBV2 and TRBJ2-2; 9 nucleotides line up with TRBD1. The CDR3 has 16 residues. Trimming took 4 bases from V and 4 from J; bases not matched to a gene: 7. CDR1 SNHLY and CDR2 FYNNEI come from the germline V gene. This CDR3 is CASSGRTGAATGELFF. In DNA form, the CDR3 reads TGTGCCAGCAGTGGCCGGACAGGGGCGGCCACCGGGGAGCTGTTTTTT.

This rearrangement joins TRBV14 to TRBJ1-3; D not resolved. Germline V gene data show CDR1 as SGHDN and CDR2 as FVKESK. This CDR3 spans 15 amino acids. V lost 1 base and J 0 bases, leaving 7 bases between the germline ends. This chain's CDR3 is CASSQARGSGNTIYF. For the CDR3, the DNA is TGTGCCAGCAGCCAAGCTCGGGGCTCTGGAAACACCATATATTTT.

This clone was observed a single time. The J gene is TRBJ2-1, the V gene TRBV28; TRBD1 or TRBD2 may be the D gene (5 bases each). This CDR3 is 16 amino acids long. V lost 5 bases and J 1 base, leaving 15 bases between the germline ends. The germline gives CDR1 MDHEN, CDR2 SYDVKM. The CDR3 is CASSLPLGVSYNEQFF. CDR3 nucleotides: TGTGCCAGCAGTCTTCCTTTGGGGGTATCCTACAATGAGCAGTTCTTC.

In nucleotides, the CDR3 is TGTGCCAGCAGTTATCGGGTCACCGGGCAGCCCCAGCATTTT. Protein product: CASSYRVTGQPQHF. The V gene is TRBV6-5, the J gene TRBJ1-5; unclear D gene. Trimming shortened V by 3 bases and J by 7 bases, and 13 bases separated the two germline ends. This CDR3 is built from 14 residues. Germline assignment: CDR1 MNHEY and CDR2 SVGAGI.